The 10 T cell receptor beta chains in this list originate from one sample, sequenced in a study of T cell responses to AZD1222 COVID-19 vaccine. Clones were read by immunoSEQ multiplex PCR, and TCRdb kept only the in-frame ones, dropping some. This table has tens of thousands of clones, 70% to 90% appearing once. This sample comprised peripheral blood, obtained 28 days after the second AZD1222 dose. These receptors all stem from an adult who received the AZD1222 COVID-19 vaccine.

This clone has a single count. The V and J genes are TRBV7-2 and TRBJ2-6, with a weak D call TRBD1 (6 bases). The germline V gene encodes CDR1 SGHTA and CDR2 FQGNSA. The CDR3 covers 17 residues. V lost 1 base and J lost 0, with 10 bases in between. The CDR3 DNA reads TGTGCCAGCAGCTTAGTTGGGGACAACTCTGGGGCCAACGTCCTGACTTTC. This translates into CASSLVGDNSGANVLTF.

V usage is TRBV3-1 (or the pseudogene TRBV3-2) and J usage is TRBJ2-1; the match to TRBD2 covers 9 bases. With 4 bases clipped from V and 7 bases from J, the junction kept 8 bases outside the gene matches. Germline V gives CDR1 LGHDT, CDR2 YNNKEL (reference sequence). The CDR3 length is 15 residues. The CDR3 reads CASSLRFSGGNEQFF. CDR3 nucleotide sequence: TGTGCCAGCAGCCTCCGTTTTAGCGGGGGTAATGAGCAGTTCTTC.

The chain recombines TRBV6-1 with TRBJ2-3; 8 bases align to TRBD2. The CDR3 loop spans 15 amino acids. Looked up from germline, CDR1 is MNHNS and CDR2 is SASEGT. The junction had 2 bases not matched to a gene; V was cut back by 3 bases and J by 0 bases. The CDR3 reads CASSDLAGSTDTQYF. DNA for the CDR3: TGTGCCAGCAGTGACCTAGCGGGTAGCACAGATACGCAGTATTTT.

The rearrangement links TRBV27 to TRBJ2-7; D may be TRBD1 (7 bases). Germline values: CDR1 MNHEY, CDR2 SMNVEV (reference sequence). The CDR3 length is 15 residues. V lost 5 bases to trimming and J lost 3 bases, with 17 bases between them. CDR3 nucleotides: TGTGCCAGCAGTAGCCGCGGAGGGGGCGGCTACGAGCAGTACTTC. It yields the protein CASSSRGGGGYEQYF.

Notes on this clone: This CDR3 is also generated by other DNA sequences in the sample. V and J are TRBV6-5 and TRBJ2-5; a possible D gene is TRBD1 (5 bases). The CDR3 runs to 15 residues. Between the trimmed V and J ends, which lost 6 bases and 4 bases, there was a span of 18 bases. Per the germline V gene, CDR1 is MNHEY and CDR2 is SVGAGI. CDR3: CASRFLRTSGETQYF. The CDR3 nucleotides are TGTGCCAGCAGATTCCTGAGGACATCAGGAGAGACCCAGTACTTC.

V usage is TRBV5-4 and J usage is TRBJ1-2, with D unresolved. V was cut by 0 bases and J by 0 bases, with 9 bases left in between. There are 15 residues in the CDR3. Germline V lookup: CDR1 SGHNT, CDR2 YYREEE (reference sequence). In nucleotides, the CDR3 is TGTGCCAGCAGCTTGGCCGGTCGGACTAACTATGGCTACACCTTC. As protein: CASSLAGRTNYGYTF.

The chain carries TRBV27 and TRBJ2-7; maybe TRBD1 (6 bases). This CDR3 spans 14 amino acids. V was shortened by 5 bases and J by 0 bases, with 11 bases between the two germline ends. Looked up from germline, CDR1 is MNHEY and CDR2 is SMNVEV (reference sequence). The CDR3 DNA follows: TGTGCCAGCAGTGGAGACAGGCGCTCCTACGAGCAGTACTTC. Its translation is CASSGDRRSYEQYF.

J is TRBJ2-5 and V is TRBV7-9; a possible D gene is TRBD2 (6 bases). The germline V gene has CDR1 SEHNR and CDR2 FQNEAQ (reference sequence). There are 16 residues in the CDR3. The V and J ends lost 4 bases and 4 bases respectively, with 19 bases between them. CDR3 DNA sequence: TGTGCCAGCAGCTCGATGGCGGGACTGGGGGGAGAGACCCAGTACTTC. It translates to CASSSMAGLGGETQYF.

The chain is built from TRBV5-5 and TRBJ1-5; D is ambiguous. This CDR3 region has 14 residues. From germline, CDR1 is SGHKS and CDR2 YYEKEE (reference sequence). V dropped 0 bases and J dropped 7 bases, with 11 bases sitting between them. As DNA, the CDR3 is TGTGCCAGCAGCTTGGAGGGCCTGGGGCAGCCCCAGCATTTT. As protein: CASSLEGLGQPQHF.

The chain links TRBV20-1 to TRBJ1-2; the D is unclear. Trimming removed 3 bases at V and 4 bases at J, with 3 bases between. Germline CDR1 is DFQATT and CDR2 is SNEGSKA (reference sequence). This CDR3 has 10 residues. Written as DNA, the CDR3 is TGCAGTGCTAGCCCCTATGGCTACACCTTC. It is translated as CSASPYGYTF.